This T cell receptor (beta chain) was documented in a study of blood T cell repertoires in COVID-19. Study details: Acute-phase and convalescent COVID-19 samples originated in the United States, Italy and Spain.

The CDR3 length is 13 residues. Looked up from germline, CDR1 is SEHNR and CDR2 is FQNEAQ (reference sequence). V was shortened by 2 bases and J by 4 bases, with 6 bases between the two germline ends. The data were produced by immunoSEQ multiplex PCR, yet TCRdb's version contains in-frame clones alone and is incomplete. In the table there are around 430,000 clones, more than 75% of which are singletons. This receptor was identified in a woman between 45 and 60 years old who had recovered from COVID-19. Sequencing was done on a sample of PBMCs or T cells enriched from blood (not recorded which). The V call is TRBV7-9, the J call TRBJ2-1, with D unresolved. In nucleotides, the CDR3 is TGTGCCAGCAGCTTAACTACTTACAATGAGCAGTTCTTC. This gives the protein CASSLTTYNEQFF.